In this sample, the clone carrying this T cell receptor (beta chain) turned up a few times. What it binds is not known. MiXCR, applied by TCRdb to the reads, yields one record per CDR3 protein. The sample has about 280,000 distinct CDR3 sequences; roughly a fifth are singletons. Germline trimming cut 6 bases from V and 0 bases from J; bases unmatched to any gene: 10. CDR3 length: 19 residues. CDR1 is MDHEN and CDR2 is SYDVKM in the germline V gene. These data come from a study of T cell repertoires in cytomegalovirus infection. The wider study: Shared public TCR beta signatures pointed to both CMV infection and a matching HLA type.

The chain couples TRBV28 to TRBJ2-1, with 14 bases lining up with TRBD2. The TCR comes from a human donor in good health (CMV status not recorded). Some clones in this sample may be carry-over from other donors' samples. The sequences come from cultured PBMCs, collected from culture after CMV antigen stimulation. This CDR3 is CASRKGTSGSVSSYNEQFF. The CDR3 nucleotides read TGTGCCAGCAGGAAAGGGACTAGCGGGAGTGTCAGCTCCTACAATGAGCAGTTCTTC.